This record looks at one T cell receptor beta chain sequence and its context. Its matching antigen is unknown. Germline CDR1 SGHTA, CDR2 FQGNSA. The CDR3 loop spans 14 amino acids. The V and J ends lost 7 bases and 12 bases respectively, with 21 bases between them. The data originate from a study of T cell responses to AZD1222 COVID-19 vaccine. This table comes from immunoSEQ multiplex PCR, and its TCRdb copy is limited to in-frame clones, with some not included. Of tens of thousands of clones listed, roughly nine tenths were seen once; the top ten hold about 14%. Overall study findings and caveats: Receipt of two AZD1222 doses was followed by a rise in Spike-specific TCR breadth and depth. Spike-wide coverage was observed for vaccine-associated CD4 TCRs, with dominant responses at 160-218 and 743-854.

This sequence originates from an adult who received the AZD1222 COVID-19 vaccine. This sequence joins TRBV7-2 and TRBJ1-4; perhaps TRBD1 as D (6 bases). The sample here was peripheral blood, taken 28 days after the second AZD1222 dose. CDR3 protein: CASTLLGAKGELFF. The CDR3 coding sequence is TGTGCCAGCACCCTCCTGGGGGCCAAAGGGGAACTGTTTTTT. Full variable domain (remainder filled in from reference TRBV7-2 and TRBJ1-4): GAGVSQSPSNKVTEKGKDVELRCDPISGHTALYWYRQSLGQGLEFLIYFQGNSAPDKSGLPSDRFSAERTGGSVSTLTIQRTQQEDSAVYLCASTLLGAKGELFFGSGTQLSVL.